These T cell receptor beta chains were read from a single sample in a study of molecular identifiers for immune sequencing clone quantification. TCRdb independently ran MiXCR on the PCR reads; one entry per CDR3 protein. The table includes more than 300,000 distinct CDR3 sequences, roughly 23% detected once. The sample taken for sequencing was naive CD8+ T cells from blood, with Jurkat cell RNA spiked in. These receptor sequences come from a human donor in good health. Some libraries in this study had Jurkat cell RNA spiked in. Each CDR3 is given with its conserved first and last residue. The D gene is left open where the match is weak.

V,D,J,length,CDR3
TRBV4-3,TRBD1,TRBJ2-1,16,CASSQGFGTGEPMGFF
TRBV20-1,.,TRBJ2-3,13,CSAGGAAEDTQYF
TRBV29-1,.,TRBJ2-3,15,CSVVPATYITDTQYF
TRBV5-4,.,TRBJ2-7,13,CASSFNGGNEQYF
TRBV27,.,TRBJ1-5,15,CASSLYHSVYQPQHF
TRBV5-6,TRBD1,TRBJ1-5,19,CASSFWVPQGDISNQPQRF
TRBV27,.,TRBJ1-1,14,CASSSSGRSTEAFF
TRBV2,TRBD2,TRBJ2-3,18,CASSTRQGLAGATDTQYF
TRBV5-6,.,TRBJ2-7,14,CASSLVDSTYEQHF
TRBV6-5,.,TRBJ2-7,20,CASPVVAGVEKLPASREQYF
TRBV3-1,.,TRBJ2-4,18,CASSQAFFPGLAKNIQYF
TRBV7-2,.,TRBJ2-7,15,CASSFDVGRWYEQYF
TRBV3-1,.,TRBJ2-2,17,CASSLHLDSANTGELFF
TRBV19,.,TRBJ1-2,13,CASNPQQNYGYTF
TRBV7-2,TRBD2,TRBJ2-3,15,CASSRGVRESGTPYF
TRBV3-1,.,TRBJ2-7,16,CASSQEVIALSYEQYF
TRBV29-1,.,TRBJ1-2,15,CSVEIQGPANYGYTF
TRBV5-4,.,TRBJ1-1,17,CASSLDDGLLMNTEAFF
TRBV10-1,.,TRBJ1-5,13,CASSEAKPRPQHF
TRBV4-3,.,TRBJ2-7,16,CASSQETGAWDYEQYF
TRBV11-2,.,TRBJ1-4,15,CASSLGAQTNEKLFF
TRBV24-1,.,TRBJ2-1,18,CAISDFRFDQGAPNEQFF
TRBV12-3/TRBV12-4,.,TRBJ1-2,13,CASTPDSNYGYTF
TRBV7-2,.,TRBJ1-1,14,CASSLGGSYTEAFF
TRBV4-3,.,TRBJ2-2,14,CASSQGALSGELFF
TRBV7-2,.,TRBJ1-6,15,CASSLDLVGWSPLHF
TRBV4-1,.,TRBJ2-3,15,CASSQEARVTDTQYF
TRBV20-1,TRBD1,TRBJ2-7,14,CSASGQGPFYERYF
TRBV19,.,TRBJ1-6,15,CASSIMAGTDSPLHF
TRBV4-3,TRBD2,TRBJ2-3,18,CASSQALAGGLVTNTQYF
TRBV7-9,.,TRBJ1-1,15,CASSLARGPRIEAFF
TRBV19,.,TRBJ2-7,14,CASSGAPEVYEQYF
TRBV6-5,.,TRBJ1-5,13,CASSYESGQPQHF
TRBV28,.,TRBJ1-1,15,CATSVGQDLNTEAFF
TRBV7-9,TRBD1,TRBJ1-1,14,CASSNGTGLTEAFF
TRBV28,.,TRBJ2-7,13,CASSLARGYEQYF
TRBV6-4,.,TRBJ1-1,14,CASSEVFLRTEAFF
TRBV5-6,TRBD2,TRBJ2-7,15,CASSLMTSGAYEQYF
TRBV3-1,.,TRBJ1-4,15,CASSRDSWSGEKLFF
TRBV7-9,.,TRBJ1-1,15,CASSPPGHSNTEAFF